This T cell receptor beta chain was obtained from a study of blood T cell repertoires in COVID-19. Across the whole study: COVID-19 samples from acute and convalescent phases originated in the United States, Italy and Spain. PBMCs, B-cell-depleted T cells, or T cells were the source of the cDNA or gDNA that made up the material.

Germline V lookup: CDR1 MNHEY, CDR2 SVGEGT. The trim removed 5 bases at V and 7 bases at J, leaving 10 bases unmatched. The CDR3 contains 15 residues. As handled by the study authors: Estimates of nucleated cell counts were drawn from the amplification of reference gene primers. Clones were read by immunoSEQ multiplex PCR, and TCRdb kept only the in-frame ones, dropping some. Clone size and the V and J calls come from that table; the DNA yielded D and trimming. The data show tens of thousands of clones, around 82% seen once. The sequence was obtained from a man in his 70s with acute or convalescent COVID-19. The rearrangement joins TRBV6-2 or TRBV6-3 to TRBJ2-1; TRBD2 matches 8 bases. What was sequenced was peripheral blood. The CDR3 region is CASSPSGGLGNEQFF. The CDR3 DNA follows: TGTGCCAGCAGTCCCTCGGGGGGGCTAGGAAATGAGCAGTTCTTC.